This TCR beta chain was observed in a study of OX40 agonist ivuxolimab in advanced cancers. On the study more broadly: Patients undergoing dose escalation presented with hepatocellular carcinoma, melanoma, renal cell or head and neck cancer. Aged 23 to 79 with a mean of approximately 57 years, they were almost 85% male. Findings and caveats of the study: Both blood CD4+ and CD8+ T cells showed clonal growth by week 6 at 0.1 to 3.0 mg/kg.

The V gene lost 5 bases and the J gene lost 4 bases, with 20 bases spanning the gap. The CDR3 has 16 residues. Germline V gene lookup returns CDR1 SGHVS and CDR2 FNYEAQ. The study sampled blood at baseline, cycle 4 day 1, and cycle 7 day 1. Clones were read by immunoSEQ multiplex PCR, and TCRdb kept only the in-frame ones, dropping some. There are over 70,000 clones in the sample; 85% to 90% occur only once, and about 1.5% lies in the top ten. In the case of this clone: Its antigen is currently unknown.

The clonotype originates from an adult with an advanced solid tumor such as melanoma, head and neck, liver or kidney cancer. The chain combines TRBV7-6 with TRBJ2-5, with a possible D match to TRBD2 (5 bases). The sample in question was CD4+ or CD8+ T cells sorted from blood, obtained in a trial of the OX40 agonist ivuxolimab. The CDR3 reads CASSPRGGRSLETQYF. The CDR3 DNA follows: TGTGCCAGCAGCCCCCGAGGAGGCCGATCCCTAGAGACCCAGTACTTC.